Below, one T cell receptor beta chain is given with its context. MiXCR was run by TCRdb on the RT-PCR reads, yielding one entry per CDR3 protein. The sample holds more than 550,000 distinct CDR3 sequences, approximately 15% seen once. Germline loops: CDR1 LGHNA, CDR2 YSLEER. CDR3 length: 12 amino acids. V was clipped by 2 bases and J by 10 bases, with 9 bases between them. The sequence derives from a female donor in good health, serving as a healthy control. V usage is TRBV4-3 and J usage is TRBJ2-1, with unresolved D. The sample was memory CD4+ T cells from blood. The CDR3: CASSQSGREQFF. In nucleotides, the CDR3 is TGCGCCAGCAGCCAAAGTGGTAGGGAGCAGTTCTTC.